This entry concerns a single TCR beta chain. Its antigen is not known. Per germline, CDR1 MDHEN and CDR2 SYDVKM. Losses at the gene ends were 6 bases for V and 6 bases for J; bases not matched to a gene: 8. CDR3 length: 14 amino acids. These data are taken from a study of cytomegalovirus exposure and HLA in healthy donors. The study ran its PCR with 60 Vbeta and 13 Jbeta primers. Libraries were prepared by immunoSEQ multiplex PCR; TCRdb keeps only in-frame clonotypes and omits some of them. The sample holds approximately 180,000 clones, approximately 81% seen once. Regarding the study as a whole: Across HLA loci, a later analysis found differing TCR association rates, with DRB1 most and HLA-C fewest. A list of about 160 TCR beta chains associated with cytomegalovirus was given. No immune exposure information besides CMV serostatus was available.

This cohort consisted of healthy bone marrow donors. This clonotype was obtained from a woman under 40 in good health and CMV-seronegative. This rearrangement joins TRBV28 to TRBJ2-1; 7 nucleotides align to TRBD1. Sequencing was carried out using PBMCs. CDR3 residues: CASSYLTGFNEQFF. The CDR3 nucleotides read TGTGCCAGCAGCTACTTGACAGGGTTCAATGAGCAGTTCTTC.